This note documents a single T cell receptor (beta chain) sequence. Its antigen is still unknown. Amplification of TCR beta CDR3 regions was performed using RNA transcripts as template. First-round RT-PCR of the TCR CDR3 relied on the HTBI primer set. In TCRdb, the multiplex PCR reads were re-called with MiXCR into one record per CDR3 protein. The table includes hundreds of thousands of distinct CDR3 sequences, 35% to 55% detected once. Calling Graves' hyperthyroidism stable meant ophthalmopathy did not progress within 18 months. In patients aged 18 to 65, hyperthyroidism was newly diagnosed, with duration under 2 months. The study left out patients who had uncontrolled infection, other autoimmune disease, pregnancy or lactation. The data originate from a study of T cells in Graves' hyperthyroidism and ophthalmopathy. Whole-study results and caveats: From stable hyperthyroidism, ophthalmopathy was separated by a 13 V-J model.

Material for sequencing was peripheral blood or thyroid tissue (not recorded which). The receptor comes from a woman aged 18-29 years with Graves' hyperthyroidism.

CDR3 sequence reads: CSLRTDSYEQYF. In DNA form, the CDR3 reads TGCAGTCTACGGACAGACTCCTACGAGCAGTACTTC. The genes are TRBV29-1 and TRBJ2-7; the D gene is possibly TRBD1 (6 bases). CDR1 and CDR2 from the germline V gene are SQVTM and ANQGSEA. The CDR3 spans 12 residues.